This is a list of T cell receptor beta chains from one sample in a study of vaccination and CD4 T cells after COVID-19. TCRdb reprocessed the PCR reads via MiXCR and lists one record per CDR3 protein. The sample lists 6,000 or so distinct CDR3 sequences; around 51% were seen once. Their antigens are not known. The sample consisted of CD4+ T cells from blood, cultured in vitro. Every receptor here comes from a human donor in good health. The CDR3 runs from the conserved cysteine through the conserved F or W. D genes are given only for firm matches. The size of a clone is reported for some rows only, either as once, few or many, or as a class for expanded clones.

TRBJ1-2 | few | TRBD1 | 16 | TRBV6-1 | CASRGTGRFSNYGYTF | TGTGCCAGCAGGGGGACAGGGCGGTTTTCTAACTATGGCTACACCTTC
TRBJ1-2 | few | . | 13 | TRBV21-1 | CASSSQGNYGYTF | TGTGCCAGCAGCTCCCAGGGGAACTATGGCTACACCTTC
TRBJ1-2 | . | . | 13 | TRBV24-1 | CATSDTGLYGYTF | TGTGCCACCAGTGACACGGGACTCTATGGCTACACCTTC
TRBJ2-1 | . | . | 15 | TRBV5-1 | CASSLADPGYGEQFF | TGCGCCAGCAGCTTGGCGGACCCCGGGTATGGTGAGCAGTTCTTC
TRBJ2-7 | few | . | 14 | TRBV20-1 | CSARGGTESNEQYF | TGCAGTGCTAGGGGCGGGACAGAATCGAACGAGCAGTACTTC
TRBJ2-2 | . | TRBD2 | 17 | TRBV5-6 | CASSWGTSGTGTGELFF | TGTGCCAGCAGCTGGGGGACTAGCGGGACTGGGACCGGGGAGCTGTTTTTT
TRBJ1-6 | . | . | 18 | TRBV15 | CATSTDRGGWLNNSPLHF | TGTGCCACGAGCACAGACCGGGGAGGGTGGCTAAATAATTCACCCCTCCACTTT
TRBJ1-2 | few | TRBD1 | 13 | TRBV6-1 | CASSPTGDYGYTF | TGTGCCAGCAGCCCAACAGGGGACTATGGCTACACCTTC
TRBJ1-1 | . | TRBD1 | 13 | TRBV6-1 | CASSARWDSEAFF | TGTGCCAGCAGTGCTCGTTGGGACAGTGAAGCTTTCTTT
TRBJ1-2 | . | . | 13 | TRBV6-1 | CASSPTGNYGYTF | TGTGCCAGCAGCCCGACGGGGAACTATGGCTACACCTTC
TRBJ2-1 | . | TRBD2 | 16 | TRBV5-1 | CASSLAGGGALNEQFF | TGCGCCAGCAGCCTAGCGGGAGGAGGCGCTTTAAATGAGCAGTTCTTC
TRBJ1-6 | . | . | 14 | TRBV10-2 | CASTIQGGPSPLHF | TGCGCCAGCACTATCCAAGGGGGACCTTCACCCCTCCACTTT
TRBJ1-3 | . | . | 14 | TRBV20-1 | CSARDPGSGNTIYF | TGCAGTGCTAGAGATCCGGGCTCTGGAAACACCATATATTTT
TRBJ2-7 | . | TRBD1 | 13 | TRBV5-1 | CASSRGQAYEQYF | TGCGCCAGCAGCCGGGGACAGGCCTACGAGCAGTACTTC
TRBJ2-5 | . | . | 15 | TRBV11-2 | CASSLGVGYQETQYF | TGTGCCAGCAGCTTAGGCGTCGGGTACCAAGAGACCCAGTACTTC
TRBJ2-6 | few | . | 18 | TRBV7-9 | CASSLARVLLAGANVLTF | TGTGCCAGCAGCTTAGCTAGGGTCCTCCTCGCGGGGGCCAACGTCCTGACTTTC
TRBJ2-5 | . | . | 13 | TRBV12-3/TRBV12-4 | CATSTGFQETQYF | TGTGCCACCTCGACAGGATTCCAAGAGACCCAGTACTTC
TRBJ1-5 | . | . | 17 | TRBV6-1 | CASSELGHRYSNQPQHF | TGTGCCAGCAGTGAATTGGGACACCGATATAGCAATCAGCCCCAGCATTTT
TRBJ2-5 | . | . | 10 | TRBV28 | CASSQETQYF | TGTGCCAGCAGTCAAGAGACCCAGTACTTC
TRBJ2-5 | few | . | 15 | TRBV21-1 | CASSTDRANQETQYF | TGTGCCAGCAGCACGGACAGGGCCAACCAAGAGACCCAGTACTTC
TRBJ1-2 | . | . | 16 | TRBV11-2 | CASSSNSWFRGYGYTF | TGTGCCAGCAGCTCAAATAGTTGGTTCCGGGGCTATGGCTACACCTTC
TRBJ1-6 | few | . | 13 | TRBV30 | CAWSVQSNSPLHF | TGTGCCTGGAGCGTACAGAGTAATTCACCCCTCCACTTT
TRBJ2-2 | . | TRBD1 | 15 | TRBV7-9 | CASSPWDRSTGELFF | TGTGCCAGCAGCCCCTGGGACAGGAGCACCGGGGAGCTGTTTTTT
TRBJ1-5 | few | . | 14 | TRBV20-1 | CSARVPFSNQPQHF | TGCAGTGCTAGAGTCCCGTTTAGCAATCAGCCCCAGCATTTT
TRBJ2-3 | few | . | 12 | TRBV20-1 | CSGIHDRDTQYF | TGCAGTGGGATTCATGATCGGGATACGCAGTATTTT
TRBJ2-7 | . | . | 14 | TRBV14 | CASSQLGQTYEQYF | TGTGCCAGCAGCCAGCTAGGACAGACCTACGAGCAGTACTTC
TRBJ2-5 | few | . | 14 | TRBV10-3 | CAISSSLSGETQYF | TGTGCCATCAGTAGTAGCTTGTCAGGAGAGACCCAGTACTTC
TRBJ1-2 | few | TRBD1 | 14 | TRBV19 | CASRKTGAGYGYTF | TGTGCCAGTAGGAAGACAGGGGCTGGCTATGGCTACACCTTC